This entry features one TCR beta chain sequence. This clone was found a few times. Its binding antigen is unknown. No much larger clone exists at a distance of one base, and base qualities are not known. The entire isolated RNA was reverse transcribed using the High Capacity cDNA Reverse Transcription Kit, and thus expressed TCRB transcripts were sequenced. Naive, central memory and regulatory T cell samples underwent deep immunoSEQ sequencing, averaging around 4 million total reads per sample. Sorted cells were lysed in RLT buffer and RNA was extracted with DNase-treated RNeasy Micro or Mini kits, depending on cell number. To prevent cross-contamination, every cell subset was processed on its own, while patient and healthy donor samples were processed together. The immunoSEQ multiplex PCR was used to amplify TCRB sequences from cDNA, yielding 87-bp fragments that span the CDR3 region. Sequencing of the amplicons was done on the Illumina HiSeq platform. The study's processing was this. Synthetic template baselines were used to correct PCR bias computationally, reads within Hamming distance 2 were collapsed together, and singletons that could not be merged were discarded. Reads were aligned against IMGT to assign V, D and J genes, CDR3 length and insertions or deletions at six rearrangement sites. Within each subset, clonotype counts were normalized to sorted cell number, and only after that were true diversity and Gini coefficients computed with the tcR R package. The overlap coefficient, calculated on TCRB nucleotide sequences, was used to quantify repertoire sharing. TCRdb stores this immuneACCESS table with in-frame sequences only. Part of the clones is absent; in the studies checked, under half of the shortfall reflects unresolved V genes, and no reason is known for the rest. Clone size and the V and J calls come from that table; the DNA yielded D and trimming. The sample profile shows 130,000 or so clones; roughly 17% of them were found once. The ten most abundant clones make up around 2.5% of the sample.

Each donor gave one peripheral blood draw, approximately 120 mL on average, collected into heparinised tubes. A BD FACSAria II was used to sort naive, central memory, regulatory and stem cell-like memory CD4+ T cells with a panel that included CD45RO, CCR7, CD25, CD127, CD95 and CD27. A purity above 98% was achieved for all sorted populations. PBMCs were isolated immediately by Lymphoprep density gradient centrifugation and stained directly without culture. So that batch effects would be minimized, each experiment stained and sorted samples in pairs, pairing one healthy donor with one patient. This entry belongs to a study of beta chain features in type 1 diabetes (dated by TCRdb to the late 2010s). For context, the study as a whole: Mean age, gender distribution, total cell number and subset yield did not differ between patients and healthy donors. A total of roughly 100 million sorted cells were examined across all samples, and the number of cells per subset was strongly correlated with RNA yield. The study compared the TCRB repertoires of sorted circulating CD4+ T cell subsets in recently diagnosed type 1 diabetes patients with those in matched healthy donors. Regulatory and stem cell-like memory subsets were obtained from only 8 patients and roughly eight healthy donors, while naive and central memory subsets were obtained from all 30 or so donors. The investigation overall reported the following: Because cDNA rather than genomic DNA was sequenced, highly expressing activated cells could have been over-represented, although no difference in activation and CD3 levels was found between groups. Because the HLA sub-analyses included only small numbers of individuals, any influence of HLA type on TCRB rearrangement was left unresolved. Naive, central memory and regulatory TCRB repertoires appeared to be more alike among patients than among healthy donors. PCR may preferentially amplify shorter templates, but because patient and control samples were amplified and corrected together, any resulting skew would affect both groups equally. In all four CD4+ subsets, TCRB CDR3 length was moderately but significantly shorter in type 1 diabetes patients. Fewer insertions and more nucleotide deletions at VDJ recombination sites were observed in patients with type 1 diabetes, implying thymic rearrangement abnormalities.

Relative to germline, V is missing 6 bases and J is missing 4 bases, with 6 bases of the junction outside any gene match. The CDR3 holds 16 amino acids from the cysteine to the phenylalanine. The CDR3 DNA has 48 bases and is translated from base 1. CDR1 and CDR2 are drawn from the germline V gene: SGHTA, FQGNSA. Sequencing was performed on central memory CD4+ T cells from blood. The sequence was obtained from a man between 18 and 35 years old with type 1 diabetes. The chain joins TRBV7-2 to TRBJ2-3; TRBD2 matches 14 bases in the middle. The CDR3 reads as follows: CASRRLAGGPPDTQYF. The nucleotide sequence reads TGTGCCAGCAGAAGACTAGCGGGGGGGCCCCCAGATACGCAGTATTTT.